The 32 T cell receptor beta chains in this list originate from one sample, sequenced in a study of metastatic and nonmetastatic thyroid tumors (dated by TCRdb to the early 2020s). Library generation was performed with PCR. Sequencing took place on an Illumina HiSeq 4000. TCRdb reworked the public reads: Q25 trimming with fastp, MiXCR clone assembly, productive beta chains retained. The sample has 100,000 or so clones on record, under 15% of them singletons. Roughly 3.6% of the sample is held by the ten biggest clonotypes. None of the patients had been given any treatment before thyroid surgery. The sequenced sample was blood. Source of these receptors: a female donor with papillary thyroid cancer or a benign thyroid nodule (not recorded which). Some clones in this sample may be carry-over from other donors' samples.

This clone was seen a few times. This clone may be a read error of a much larger clone one base away. Other DNA sequences in this sample translate to the same CDR3. The chain combines TRBV20-1 with TRBJ2-7, with 9 bases identical to TRBD2. Germline CDR1 and CDR2: DFQATT and SNEGSKA (reference sequence). This CDR3 is built from 16 residues. The DNA for the CDR3 is TGCAGTGCTAGTGGCAGGTTCTCGGCGGGGGGGTTCGAGCAATACTTC. This translates into CSASGRFSAGGFEQYF.

About this clone itself: A single base separates this from a much larger clone, so it may be a read error. The gene calls are TRBV7-9 and TRBJ1-4; tentatively, D is TRBD1 (5 bases). There are 14 residues in the CDR3. Per germline, CDR1 SEHNR and CDR2 FQNEAQ (reference sequence). The CDR3 spells CASSLKGYGEKMFF. The CDR3 nucleotides read TGTGCCAGCAGCTTGAAGGGGTACGGTGAAAAAATGTTTTTT. Variable domain in full (rest from reference TRBV7-9 and TRBJ1-4): DTGVSQNPRHKITKRGQNVTFRCDPISEHNRLYWYRQTLGQGPEFLTYFQNEAQLEKSRLLSDRFSAERPKGSFSTLEIQRTEQGDSAMYLCASSLKGYGEKMFFGSGTQLSVL.

Remarks on this clone: A much more abundant neighbour one base away suggests this may be a read error. The chain employs TRBV9 and TRBJ2-2, with TRBD2 matching 12 bases. The CDR3 runs to 16 residues. V lost 4 bases to trimming and J lost 6 bases; unmatched junction nucleotides: 7. In germline, CDR1 is SGDLS, CDR2 YYNGEE. The CDR3 is CASSSGLAGNSGELFF. The CDR3 nucleotides are TGTGCCAGCAGCAGCGGACTAGCGGGGAATTCCGGGGAGCTGTTTTTT.

This clone has at least ten counts. This chain joins TRBV6-1 and TRBJ2-5, with TRBD1 identical over 8 bases. This CDR3 contains 13 residues. Germline V lookup: CDR1 MNHNS, CDR2 SASEGT. With V trimmed by 7 bases and J by 6 bases, 7 bases remained unmatched. The CDR3 DNA follows: TGTGCCAGCACTGAGGACAGGGCAAAGACCCAGTACTTC. The encoded protein is CASTEDRAKTQYF.

A word on this clone: The junction departs from the called germline gene at one end, perhaps through a read error. The chain employs TRBV3-1 and TRBJ2-7; TRBD1 matches 7 bases. There are 10 residues in the CDR3. CDR1 and CDR2 from the germline V gene are LGHDT and YNNKEL (reference sequence). This CDR3 reads CASIPGGFSF. The DNA of the CDR3 is TGTGCCAGCATCCCAGGGGGATTTTCGTTC.

In its sample, this clone was seen a few times. The junction shows a germline mismatch at one end, possibly a read error. The V and J genes are TRBV6-1 and TRBJ1-6, with a weak D call TRBD1 (5 bases). Germline CDR1 and CDR2: MNHNS and SASEGT. The CDR3 runs 13 residues. The CDR3 DNA sequence: TGTGCCATCAGTGAACGTGACAGCCGGCCCCTCCACTTT. This codes for CAISERDSRPLHF.

The chain recombines TRBV6-1 with TRBJ1-3; D remains unclear. V lost 6 bases and J 2 bases, leaving 17 bases between the germline ends. This CDR3 comprises 16 residues. CDR1 is MNHNS, CDR2 SASEGT, per germline. Here the CDR3 DNA reads TGTGCCAGCAGGACCTTTCATTGGATCCCTGGAAACACCATATATTTT. Translated, it gives CASRTFHWIPGNTIYF.

This clone was seen a few times. It may be a read error: a sequence one base away is much more abundant. The gene calls are TRBV7-2 and TRBJ2-5; 8 bases are shared with TRBD1. Germline CDR1 SGHTA, CDR2 FQGNSA. The CDR3 is made up of 12 amino acids. CDR3 coding DNA: TGTGCCAGCAGCACAGGGGGAGAGACCCATTACTTC. Its translation: CASSTGGETHYF.

For this clone: This may arise from a read error, as a much more abundant clone is one base away. The chain joins TRBV4-1 to TRBJ2-5; no clear D gene. With 3 bases removed from V and 3 bases from J, the gap between germline ends came to 14 bases. The CDR3 has 15 residues. CDR1 MGHRA and CDR2 YSYEKL come from the germline V gene. The CDR3 DNA reads TGCGCCAGCAGCCAGGGGATAAGGGTTAAAGAGACCCAGTACTTC. It translates to CASSQGIRVKETQYF.

A note on this clone: The CDR3 end shows no conserved phenylalanine or tryptophan, and so a read error is likely. V and J are TRBV28 and TRBJ1-5; TRBD1 agrees at 11 bases. Germline CDR1 reads MDHEN; CDR2 reads SYDVKM. The CDR3 runs to 18 residues. Germline trimming cut 6 bases from V and 4 bases from J; bases unmatched to any gene: 14. The CDR3 sequence is CASSSWTGGDWRNQPQHS. The CDR3 DNA is TGTGCCAGCAGCTCCTGGACAGGGGGCGACTGGCGGAATCAGCCCCAGCATTCT.

Details on this clone: A much larger clone lies a single base off, so this may be a read error. The V and J genes are TRBV28 and TRBJ2-5; 7 bases match TRBD2. The germline gives CDR1 MDHEN, CDR2 SYDVKM. The CDR3 extends over 15 amino acids. The CDR3 spells CVSSPPTGGGETQYF. CDR3 coding DNA: TGTGTCAGCAGCCCGCCCACTGGGGGGGGGGAGACCCAGTACTTC.

This clone was observed at least ten times. The chain employs TRBV7-9 and TRBJ2-5; no definite D call. The CDR3 is 15 amino acids. Germline V lookup: CDR1 SEHNR, CDR2 FQNEAQ (reference sequence). Trimming cost V 1 base and J 4 bases, with 13 bases left between them. The CDR3 sequence is CASSLGLSVGETQYF. The CDR3 nucleotides read TGTGCCAGCAGCTTAGGGCTTTCTGTGGGAGAGACCCAGTACTTC.

This clone was observed at least ten times. This CDR3 reads CASSIDANSRELNYGYTF. DNA of the CDR3: TGTGCCAGTAGTATAGATGCCAACTCCCGGGAACTGAACTATGGCTACACCTTC. This chain joins TRBV19 and TRBJ1-2; D is undetermined. V was pared by 0 bases and J by 2 bases, with 19 bases between. Germline values: CDR1 LNHDA, CDR2 SQIVND (reference sequence). CDR3 length: 18 amino acids.

The chain carries TRBV9 and TRBJ1-1, with 9 bases that match TRBD1. The CDR3 extends over 13 amino acids. J lost 4 bases, V lost 4 bases, and 2 bases had no gene match. The V gene's germline CDR1 is SGDLS and CDR2 YYNGEE. CDR3 region: CASSWTGVTEAFF. The CDR3 nucleotides read TGTGCCAGCAGCTGGACAGGGGTCACTGAAGCTTTCTTT.

This clone was seen at least ten times. The chain joins TRBV28 to TRBJ1-2; D uncertain. The CDR3 extends over 12 amino acids. Deletions cut 6 bases from V and 7 bases from J, with 12 bases between. Germline V gene sequence: CDR1 MDHEN, CDR2 SYDVKM. CDR3 loop: CASSPWALGYTF. For the CDR3, the DNA is TGTGCCAGCAGCCCTTGGGCGCTTGGCTACACCTTC.

This clone was counted ten times or more. The genes are TRBV11-2 and TRBJ1-6; weak D call: TRBD1 (6 bases). This CDR3 has 14 amino acids. Germline V gene sequence: CDR1 SGHAT, CDR2 FQNNGV. The V end was cut by 6 bases, the J end by 4 bases, with 10 bases between. This chain's CDR3 is CASSSRGYNSPLHF. DNA for the CDR3: TGTGCCAGCAGTTCCAGGGGATATAATTCACCCCTCCACTTT.

This clone was found a few times. The gene calls are TRBV19 and TRBJ2-1, with D tentatively TRBD1 or TRBD2 (5 bases each). The CDR3 sequence is 14 residues long. Trimming removed 3 bases at V and 15 bases at J, with 21 bases between. Germline V gives CDR1 LNHDA, CDR2 SQIVND (reference sequence). The CDR3 DNA is TGTGCCAGTAGTATGGGGAGTAGCTGGGGGTCAGGGTTCTTC. It specifies CASSMGSSWGSGFF.

There are many counts of this clone. The chain employs TRBV6-1 and TRBJ1-5; the D is unclear. The CDR3 length is 16 residues. Germline V gives CDR1 MNHNS, CDR2 SASEGT. Trimming shortened V by 2 bases and J by 0 bases, and 11 bases separated the two germline ends. The CDR3 is CASSERSHFSNQPQHF. CDR3 coding DNA: TGTGCCAGCAGTGAAAGGAGCCACTTTAGCAATCAGCCCCAGCATTTT.

This clone was observed many times. Additional DNA sequences in this sample encode the identical CDR3. This chain joins TRBV12-3 or TRBV12-4 and TRBJ2-7; TRBD2 might be the D (6 bases). CDR3 length: 12 amino acids. The V and J ends lost 2 bases and 4 bases respectively, with 6 bases between them. In nucleotides, the CDR3 is TGTGCCAGCAGTTTACGGGAGTACGAGCAGTACTTC. Residues: CASSLREYEQYF.

This rearrangement joins TRBV5-4 to TRBJ1-3; no firm D call. The V gene lost 5 bases and the J gene lost 9 bases, with 12 bases spanning the gap. Germline V gene data show CDR1 as SGHNT and CDR2 as YYREEE (reference sequence). This CDR3 is built from 12 residues. The CDR3 DNA reads TGTGCCAGCAGGCGGCCCGGTGCCACCATATATTTT. Its protein product is CASRRPGATIYF.

In the case of this clone: Possible read error: a much larger clone is one base away. The chain couples TRBV12-3 or TRBV12-4 to TRBJ1-2; D possibly corresponds to TRBD1 (6 bases). The CDR3 is 16 amino acids. CDR3 region: CASSFGRGRANYCYTF. The CDR3 DNA follows: TGTGCCAGCAGTTTCGGCAGGGGTAGAGCTAACTATTGCTACACCTTC.

Ten or more counts support this clone. The chain employs TRBV6-2 or TRBV6-3 and TRBJ1-5; no clear D gene. V lost 7 bases to trimming and J lost 0 bases, with 13 bases between them. CDR1 and CDR2 from the germline V gene are MNHEY and SVGEGT. This CDR3 region has 15 residues. The CDR3 loop is CASKLTTISNQPQHF. The DNA of the CDR3 is TGTGCCAGCAAACTGACAACAATTAGCAATCAGCCCCAGCATTTT.

This clone has at least ten counts. The chain joins TRBV28 to TRBJ1-2; a possible D gene is TRBD1 (6 bases). The CDR3 length is 12 residues. Trimming shortened V by 5 bases and J by 4 bases, and 8 bases separated the two germline ends. CDR1 and CDR2 from the germline V gene are MDHEN and SYDVKM. CDR3 loop: CASSRTAYGYTF. Written as DNA, the CDR3 is TGTGCCAGCAGTAGGACAGCCTATGGCTACACCTTC.

This clone occurred many times. The rearrangement uses TRBV19 and TRBJ1-5; D is uncertain. Trimming pared 0 bases from V and 4 bases from J, leaving 7 bases between. The CDR3 spans 14 residues. Germline V CDR1 and CDR2: LNHDA, SQIVND (reference sequence). The CDR3 loop reads CASSIETPNQPQHF. The CDR3 nucleotides are TGTGCCAGTAGTATAGAGACCCCGAATCAGCCCCAGCATTTT. Variable domain in full (rest from reference TRBV19 and TRBJ1-5): DGGITQSPKYLFRKEGQNVTLSCEQNLNHDAMYWYRQDPGQGLRLIYYSQIVNDFQKGDIAEGYSVSREKKESFPLTVTSAQKNPTAFYLCASSIETPNQPQHFGDGTRLSIL.

This clone showed up many times. The chain uses TRBV28 and TRBJ1-2, with D unresolved. Trimming left V 5 bases short and J 2 bases short, with 9 bases between. This CDR3 has 13 residues. Germline assignment: CDR1 MDHEN and CDR2 SYDVKM. The CDR3 region has the DNA TGTGCCAGCAGTCCCGAAGGGAACTATGGCTACACCTTC. Translating it yields CASSPEGNYGYTF.

The table lists this clone with many counts. The chain combines TRBV7-9 with TRBJ2-5; either TRBD1 or TRBD2 may supply D (5 bases each). This CDR3 comprises 15 residues. Trimming took 6 bases from V and 2 from J, leaving 16 bases between them. CDR1 SEHNR and CDR2 FQNEAQ come from the germline V gene (reference sequence). CDR3 nucleotide sequence: TGTGCCAGCAGGTCGAACTGGGGGATACAAGAGACCCAGTACTTC. Translation gives CASRSNWGIQETQYF.

This clone was found many times. This chain connects TRBV3-1 to TRBJ2-3, with 9 bases lining up with TRBD2. Germline trimming cut 4 bases from V and 6 bases from J; bases unmatched to any gene: 14. The CDR3 is 17 amino acids. Germline V gene data show CDR1 as LGHDT and CDR2 as YNNKEL (reference sequence). CDR3 in amino acids: CASSPRWERGAYDTQYF. The CDR3 bases are TGTGCCAGCAGCCCAAGATGGGAGCGGGGGGCGTACGATACGCAGTATTTT.

This sequence joins TRBV7-2 and TRBJ2-6, with 9 nucleotides matching TRBD2. Looked up from germline, CDR1 is SGHTA and CDR2 is FQGNSA. The CDR3 is 12 amino acids. After removal of 5 bases from V and 18 bases from J, the junction contained 8 bases not matched to a gene. The CDR3 nucleotides read TGTGCCAGCAGCCAAGATAATAGCGGGGGGACTTTC. This translates into CASSQDNSGGTF. Full variable domain (rest looked up from reference TRBV7-2 and TRBJ2-6): GAGVSQSPSNKVTEKGKDVELRCDPISGHTALYWYRQSLGQGLEFLIYFQGNSAPDKSGLPSDRFSAERTGGSVSTLTIQRTQQEDSAVYLCASSQDNSGGTFGAGSRLTVL.

This clone was recorded at least ten times. V is TRBV7-2 and J is TRBJ2-7; D unclear. The CDR3 spans 11 residues. From germline, CDR1 is SGHTA and CDR2 FQGNSA. Between the trimmed V and J ends, which lost 4 bases and 2 bases, there was a span of 3 bases. In DNA form, the CDR3 reads TGTGCCAGCAGCTCCACCTACGAGCAGTACTTC. This encodes CASSSTYEQYF. Full variable domain (outside the CDR3, taken from reference TRBV7-2 and TRBJ2-7): GAGVSQSPSNKVTEKGKDVELRCDPISGHTALYWYRQSLGQGLEFLIYFQGNSAPDKSGLPSDRFSAERTGGSVSTLTIQRTQQEDSAVYLCASSSTYEQYFGPGTRLTVT.

As to this clone: At one boundary the junction diverges from the germline segment, which might be a read error. This chain joins TRBV30 and TRBJ1-1, with TRBD1 matching 7 bases. Germline CDR1 and CDR2: GTSNPN and SVGIG (reference sequence). The CDR3 length is 14 residues. The CDR3 protein is CAWRTQGGDTEALF. For the CDR3, the DNA is TGTGCCTGGCGGACTCAGGGGGGGGACACTGAAGCTCTCTTT.

This clone was seen repeatedly, ten times or more. V is TRBV24-1 and J is TRBJ2-2; 15 nucleotides agree with TRBD2. The CDR3 runs to 18 residues. Germline-derived CDR1 and CDR2 are KGHDR and SFDVKD. V lost 9 bases, J lost 0 bases, and 7 bases stayed unmatched. CDR3: CATGGTSGGPANTGELFF. CDR3 nucleotides: TGTGCCACCGGAGGGACTAGCGGGGGGCCAGCGAACACCGGGGAGCTGTTTTTT.

This clone came up a few times. J is TRBJ2-5 and V is TRBV5-8, with D possibly TRBD1 on 6 matching bases. V lost 2 bases and J 1 base, leaving 15 bases between the germline ends. The CDR3 extends over 16 amino acids. Per the germline V gene, CDR1 is SGHTS and CDR2 is YDEGEE. The CDR3 protein is CASSLGRGSPQETQYF. The DNA for the CDR3 is TGTGCCAGCAGCTTAGGCAGGGGATCCCCCCAAGAGACCCAGTACTTC. Full variable domain (outside the CDR3, taken from reference TRBV5-8 and TRBJ2-5): EAGVTQSPTHLIKTRGQQATLRCSPISGHTSVYWYQQALGLGLQFLLWYDEGEERNRGNFPPRFSGRQFPNYSSELNVNALELEDSALYLCASSLGRGSPQETQYFGPGTRLLVL.